Listed here are 6 T cell receptor beta chains from one sample, sequenced in a study of blood T cells in healthy people across ages. Then a second PCR, running roughly 6 to 12 cycles, was carried out with a sample-barcoded 5' primer and a J-beta primer mix. TCRdb independently ran MiXCR on the 5' RACE reads; one entry per CDR3 protein. The sample shows approximately 1.5 million distinct CDR3 sequences, 34% of them seen only once. The source material was blood. All receptors derive from a woman in her 30s in good health.

The count of this clonotype is one. The chain has TRBV7-2 and TRBJ2-5; D perhaps matches TRBD2 (6 bases). Germline V gene lookup returns CDR1 SGHTA and CDR2 FQGNSA. This CDR3 contains 13 residues. V dropped 6 bases and J dropped 5 bases, with 13 bases sitting between them. Here the CDR3 DNA reads TGTGCCAGCAGGGGCGGGGCGGGGGAGACCCAGTACTTC. Translation: CASRGGAGETQYF.

This clonotype was seen more than once but under ten times. V and J are TRBV28 and TRBJ2-5; TRBD1 or TRBD2 may be the D gene (5 bases each). The CDR3 spans 13 residues. The ends were cut back, 4 bases at V and 7 bases at J, with 13 bases in the middle. Per germline, CDR1 MDHEN and CDR2 SYDVKM. The CDR3 DNA is TGTGCCAGCAGTTGGGGGACGGAACCGACCCAGTACTTC. Its protein is CASSWGTEPTQYF.

This clonotype came up a few times. CDR3 amino acids: CASSLAVTRGEYF. CDR3 nucleotides: TGTGCCAGCAGCTTAGCGGTCACCAGGGGGGAGTACTTC. This sequence joins TRBV7-8 and TRBJ2-7; TRBD1 might be the D (7 bases). The CDR3 runs to 13 residues. V gave up 0 bases and J gave up 11 bases, with 14 bases separating them. Looked up from germline, CDR1 is SGHVS and CDR2 is FQNEAQ.

This clonotype was detected a few times. The V gene is TRBV20-1, the J gene TRBJ2-4, with D uncertain. Trimming stripped 3 bases from V and 2 bases from J, with 5 bases between. Germline lookup yields CDR1 DFQATT and CDR2 SNEGSKA (reference sequence). The CDR3 has 12 residues. Here the CDR3 reads CSASQSKNIQYF. In DNA, the CDR3 is TGCAGTGCTAGCCAGTCCAAAAACATTCAGTACTTC.

Points on this clonotype: The junction departs from germline at one end; a sequencing error may be responsible. The V call is TRBV15, the J call TRBJ2-3; D possibly corresponds to TRBD2 (6 bases). CDR3 size: 14 residues. Germline V gene lookup returns CDR1 LNHNV and CDR2 YYDKDF (reference sequence). The CDR3 protein is CATSRDSGTDTRYF. The CDR3 DNA reads as TGTGCCACCAGCAGAGATAGCGGCACAGATACGCGGTATTTT.

This clonotype was picked up a small number of times. This chain links TRBV20-1 with TRBJ1-6; D unclear. CDR3 size: 13 residues. CDR1 and CDR2 (germline): DFQATT, SNEGSKA (reference sequence). Trimming cost V 5 bases and J 6 bases, with 11 bases left between them. The CDR3 DNA is TGCAGTGCTCCCCGGTCTTTTAATTCACCCCTCCACTTT. Translation: CSAPRSFNSPLHF.